This TCR beta chain was sequenced for a study of shared clonotypes between healthy human individuals. A remark on this clone: The antigen remains undetermined.

Overall study results and limits: Estimated richness values were generally larger in naive subsets than in memory subsets.

Per sorted-subset replicate PCR, input was approximately 0.2 ug DNA, representing tens of thousands of T cell genomes. Data came from immunoSEQ multiplex PCR; TCRdb stores just in-frame clones and leaves some out. Altogether 700,000 to 950,000 clones are present, 90% to 98% being singletons, with the ten largest covering under 0.3%. Positive CCR7 selection of CD45RO-negative cells yielded the naive CD8 cells, and terminally differentiated effector memory CD45RA+ cells were excluded. The CDR3 consists of 15 residues. Germline V gene lookup returns CDR1 KGHSH and CDR2 LQKENI. Trimming removed 4 bases from V and 3 bases from J, with 15 bases in between.

Specimen: naive CD8+ T cells sorted from blood. The chain employs TRBV18 and TRBJ2-5; D is unresolved. The TCR originated in a man aged 25 to 40 in good health. In DNA, the CDR3 is TGTGCCAGCTCACTAGACCCACTCCTCAAAGAGACCCAGTACTTC. This gives the protein CASSLDPLLKETQYF. Full variable domain (outside the CDR3, taken from reference TRBV18 and TRBJ2-5): NAGVMQNPRHLVRRRGQEARLRCSPMKGHSHVYWYRQLPEEGLKFMVYLQKENIIDESGMPKERFSAEFPKEGPSILRIQQVVRGDSAAYFCASSLDPLLKETQYFGPGTRLLVL.